The rows below give T cell receptor beta chains drawn from one sample of a study of OX40 agonist ivuxolimab in advanced cancers. Profiled with immunoSEQ multiplex PCR; TCRdb holds only in-frame clones, not every one. Of about 120,000 clones in the sample, around 95% were seen once. The source was CD4+ or CD8+ T cells sorted from blood, collected in a trial of the OX40 agonist ivuxolimab. Receptors were obtained from an adult with an advanced solid tumor such as melanoma, head and neck, liver or kidney cancer. The CDR3 runs from the conserved cysteine through the conserved F or W. Fields, in order: J gene, V gene, D gene, clone size, CDR3 protein, CDR3 DNA. A D gene is named only where the DNA matches it firmly. The size entry is marked missing in some rows and otherwise reads once, few, many or a size class.

TRBJ2-3 TRBV2 TRBD1 - CASKVGQAADTQYF TGTGCCAGCAAGGTCGGACAGGCCGCGGATACGCAGTATTTT
TRBJ1-2 TRBV20-1 - few CSAPPLDGYTF TGCAGTGCCCCGCCTCTTGATGGCTACACCTTC
TRBJ1-6 TRBV6-4 - - CAGRDGASSYNSPLHF TGTGCCGGGCGGGACGGAGCCAGCTCCTATAATTCACCCCTCCACTTT
TRBJ2-1 TRBV6-6 - - CASSYGGMYNEQFF TGTGCCAGCAGTTACGGGGGGATGTACAATGAGCAGTTCTTC
TRBJ2-7 TRBV7-9 - - CASSLVGGAYEQYF TGTGCCAGCAGCTTAGTTGGGGGGGCGTACGAGCAGTACTTC
TRBJ1-2 TRBV5-1 TRBD1 - CASRSGQGVDYGYTF TGCGCCAGCCGTAGTGGACAGGGGGTGGACTATGGCTACACCTTC
TRBJ1-4 TRBV28 - - CATSDPATNEKLFF TGTGCCACCTCAGACCCTGCAACTAATGAAAAACTGTTTTTT
TRBJ2-1 TRBV28 TRBD2 - CASPPGGLAGGNEQFF TGTGCCAGCCCACCGGGGGGACTAGCGGGTGGCAATGAGCAGTTCTTC
TRBJ1-1 TRBV6-1 - - CASSPRDHTEAFF TGTGCCAGCAGTCCCCGGGACCACACTGAAGCTTTCTTT
TRBJ1-2 TRBV10-1 - - CASRHSGRSKDHYGYTF TGCGCCAGCAGACATTCCGGGAGATCCAAAGATCACTATGGCTACACCTTC
TRBJ2-1 TRBV2 - - CASSRQVYNEQFF TGTGCCAGCAGCCGACAGGTTTACAATGAGCAGTTCTTC
TRBJ1-1 TRBV29-1 - - CSGEGGGTEAFF TGCAGCGGCGAGGGAGGCGGGACTGAAGCTTTCTTT